Sequencing of this T cell receptor beta chain was carried out in a study of a mutant IDH1 vaccine in newly diagnosed glioma. For the study at large: Among treated patients, approximately 62% were male and around 38% female, and mean age was approximately 40 years. Earlier therapy was either radiotherapy, temozolomide, or both, and most got both. Overall study findings and caveats: Apparently unrelated to pseudoprogression were changes in the top peripheral T cell clonotypes.

Libraries were prepared by immunoSEQ multiplex PCR; TCRdb keeps only in-frame clonotypes and omits some of them. The sample includes about 51,000 clones, 65% to 80% of them seen just once. The time point denotes: baseline, week 1 (first vaccination visit). Documented treatment: pre-vaccination baseline after standard-of-care therapy. Concerning this clone itself: Its specificity is unknown.

Sequencing was performed on PBMCs, taken from a glioma patient treated with radiotherapy, temozolomide or both. The origin of this receptor is a middle-aged woman with glioma.

The DNA for the CDR3 is TGTGCCAGCAGCGTAGGGGGGGCATGGACTGAAGCTTTCTTT. Its translation is CASSVGGAWTEAFF. J is TRBJ1-1 and V is TRBV9, with a tentative D call TRBD1 (6 bases). The CDR3 runs to 14 residues. Germline CDR1 and CDR2: SGDLS and YYNGEE. Deletions cut 0 bases from V and 5 bases from J, with 11 bases between.